This is a list of T cell receptor beta chains from one sample in a study of shared clonotypes between healthy human individuals. Generated by immunoSEQ multiplex PCR, the TCRdb table keeps only in-frame clones and is missing some. Of around 2,000,000 clones in the sample, approximately 94% were seen once. The sample comprised naive CD8+ T cells sorted from blood. These receptors were taken from a man younger than 35 in good health. Each CDR3 is given without its conserved first and last residue. The order of the fields is V gene, CDR3 protein.

TRBV11-2 ASSRQGGETQY
TRBV18 ASSPQAYEQY
TRBV7-6 ASSLRDGAYEQY
TRBV9 ASSYAGVADEQY
TRBV4-1 ASSVAASSYNSPLH
TRBV4-3 ASSPGLANYGYT
TRBV7-8 ASAPGDTQY
TRBV7-8 ASSSVDSVYNEQF
TRBV5-6 ASSSGFNQPQH
TRBV7-9 ASSSEAGPVTGELF
TRBV6-5 ASSLGYSSSYEQY
TRBV20-1 SAPESYEQY
TRBV7-7 ASSPTSGSSSDTQY